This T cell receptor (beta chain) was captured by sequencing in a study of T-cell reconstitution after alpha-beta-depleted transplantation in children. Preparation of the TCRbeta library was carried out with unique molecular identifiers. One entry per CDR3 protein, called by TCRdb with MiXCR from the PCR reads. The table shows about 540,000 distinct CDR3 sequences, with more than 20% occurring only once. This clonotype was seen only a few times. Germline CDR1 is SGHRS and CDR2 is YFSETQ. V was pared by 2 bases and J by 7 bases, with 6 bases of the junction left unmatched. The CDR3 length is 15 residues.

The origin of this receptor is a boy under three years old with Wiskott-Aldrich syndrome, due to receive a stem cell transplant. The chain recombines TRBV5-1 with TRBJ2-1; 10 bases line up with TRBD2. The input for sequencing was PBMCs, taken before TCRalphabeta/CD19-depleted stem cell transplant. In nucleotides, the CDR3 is TGCGCCAGCAGCTTCGGGGCTAGCGGGAGTAATGAGCAGTTCTTC. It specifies CASSFGASGSNEQFF.